The clone carrying this T cell receptor beta chain appeared many times. Its antigen is not known. One end of the junction is discordant with germline, which a read error may explain. This sample holds PBMCs from approximately 9 ml fresh peripheral blood. Researchers took RNA transcripts and amplified the TCR beta CDR3 regions from them. The HTBI primer set drove a first-round RT-PCR of the TCR CDR3. TCRdb reanalysed the multiplex PCR reads using MiXCR and keeps one entry per CDR3 protein. The table has some 580,000 distinct CDR3 sequences, around 16% seen once; the top ten hold about 3.5%. This specimen comes from a study of T cells in Graves' hyperthyroidism and ophthalmopathy. General study points: A 13 V-J signature model discriminated ophthalmopathy versus stable hyperthyroidism. Median prediction lead before ophthalmopathy onset was around seven months with the model. Blood held most thyroid clonotypes expanded above 0.001 frequency.

Per germline, CDR1 WSHSY and CDR2 SAAADI. The CDR3 length is 15 residues. The source material was blood. This clonotype originated in a middle-aged woman with Graves' ophthalmopathy. V usage is TRBV10-2 and J usage is TRBJ2-3; 11 nucleotides align to TRBD2. CDR3 amino acids: CASSELAGGTDTQYF. DNA for the CDR3: TGTGCCAGCAGTGAACTAGCGGGAGGCACAGATACGCAGTATTTT.